A selection of T cell receptor beta chains follows, all from one sample in a study of blood T cell repertoires in COVID-19. Sequencing used immunoSEQ multiplex PCR; TCRdb keeps in-frame clones, though not all of them. The sample comprises about 240,000 clones, approximately 85% of which are singletons, and roughly 8.2% rests with the top ten. Sequencing was performed on peripheral blood. All receptors come from a woman at least 80 years old with COVID-19, enrolled during active disease. The CDR3 runs from the conserved cysteine through the conserved F or W. A D gene is named only where the DNA matches it firmly. Clone sizes are given selectively: once, few, many, or a class where the clone is expanded.

j_gene | d_gene | abundance | v_gene | CDR3nt | CDR3aa
TRBJ1-6 | TRBD1 | - | TRBV7-8 | TGTGCCAGCAGCCTTACACCGGGACAGCTTAATAATTCACCCCTCCACTTT | CASSLTPGQLNNSPLHF
TRBJ2-7 | TRBD1 | - | TRBV6-1 | TGTGCCAGCAGTGAAGCGACCGGGACAGGCACCTACGAGCAGTACTTC | CASSEATGTGTYEQYF
TRBJ1-2 | TRBD1 | - | TRBV29-1 | TGCAGCGTTCCCGGGACAGGGATTGGCTACACCTTC | CSVPGTGIGYTF
TRBJ1-1 | - | - | TRBV5-1 | TGCGCCAGCAGCTTGGCTCCGAACACTGAAGCTTTCTTT | CASSLAPNTEAFF
TRBJ1-5 | - | - | TRBV6-2/TRBV6-3 | TGTGCCAGCAGTTTCTCGGCGGGGAGCAATCAGCCCCAGCATTTT | CASSFSAGSNQPQHF
TRBJ2-5 | - | - | TRBV5-4 | TGTGCCAGCAGCTTGTTCCCGGAGACCCAGTACTTC | CASSLFPETQYF
TRBJ2-1 | - | - | TRBV5-1 | TGCGCCAGCAGCTCACCGACAGGACGGGGCGAGCAGTTCTTC | CASSSPTGRGEQFF
TRBJ1-5 | - | - | TRBV3-1/TRBV3-2 | TGTGCCAGCAGCCAAATAAATAGCAATCAGCCCCAGCATTTT | CASSQINSNQPQHF
TRBJ2-2 | TRBD2 | - | TRBV23-1 | TGCGCCAGCAGTCAATGGCGGGGGGGCGGGGAGCTGTTTTTT | CASSQWRGGGELFF
TRBJ1-6 | - | few | TRBV3-1/TRBV3-2 | TGTGCCAGCGGAACAGGAGAGATTTATAATTCACCCCTCCACTTT | CASGTGEIYNSPLHF
TRBJ2-7 | - | - | TRBV6-6 | TGTGCCAGCAACACTCAGGGTTCCTACGAGCAGTACTTC | CASNTQGSYEQYF
TRBJ1-1 | - | - | TRBV21-1 | TGTGCCAGCAGCAAACGCTTCGTACAGGGCCCCACTGAAGCTTTCTTT | CASSKRFVQGPTEAFF
TRBJ1-2 | TRBD1 | - | TRBV9 | TGTGCCAGCAGCGTCTCGGGGGGACAGGGACTCTATGGCTACACCTTC | CASSVSGGQGLYGYTF
TRBJ2-3 | TRBD2 | - | TRBV25-1 | TGTGCCAGCACCTCGACTAGCGGGGCCGAGGAAGATACGCAGTATTTT | CASTSTSGAEEDTQYF
TRBJ2-7 | - | - | TRBV28 | TGTGCCAGCAGTACGGTCTTCGGGGGACAGTCCTCCTACGAGCAGTACTTC | CASSTVFGGQSSYEQYF
TRBJ1-2 | - | - | TRBV10-3 | TGTGCCATCAGTGAACAGGAGAACTATGGCTACACCTTC | CAISEQENYGYTF
TRBJ2-2 | TRBD2 | - | TRBV7-9 | TGTGCCAGCAGCTTGTTGACTAGCGGCCCGGCCGGGGAGCTGTTTTTT | CASSLLTSGPAGELFF
TRBJ1-1 | - | - | TRBV28 | TGTGCCAGCAGTCCGCCTCCGGCAGGGTTGAACACTGAAGCTTTCTTT | CASSPPPAGLNTEAFF
TRBJ1-2 | - | few | TRBV18 | TGTGCCAGCTCAATTTCGGTTGAGGCTACCCATAACTATGGCTACACCTTC | CASSISVEATHNYGYTF
TRBJ2-2 | - | - | TRBV7-7 | TGTGCTAGCAGCTCGTCCGGGGGGAACACCGGGGAGCTGTTTTTT | CASSSSGGNTGELFF
TRBJ2-5 | TRBD2 | - | TRBV3-1/TRBV3-2 | TGTGCCAGCAGCCGGCTAGCGGGAGATCGGACCCAGTACTTC | CASSRLAGDRTQYF
TRBJ1-2 | - | - | TRBV19 | TGTGCCAGTAGCCACCCGGACAGCTATAACTATGGCTACACCTTC | CASSHPDSYNYGYTF
TRBJ2-2 | - | - | TRBV2 | TGTGCCAGCAGGGCAGATTGGGAGACCGGGGAGCTGTTTTTT | CASRADWETGELFF
TRBJ1-1 | - | - | TRBV28 | TGTGCCAGCAGTTTAATTGGGCCAGGTAGAGCTTTCTTT | CASSLIGPGRAFF
TRBJ2-2 | - | - | TRBV7-8 | TGTGCCAGCAGCGAATGGGCAGGGAACACCGGGGAGCTGTTTTTT | CASSEWAGNTGELFF
TRBJ2-4 | TRBD2 | - | TRBV4-1 | TGCGCCAGCAGCCAACCTGCTCGACTAGCCGTAGCCAAAAACATTCAGTACTTC | CASSQPARLAVAKNIQYF
TRBJ2-7 | TRBD1 | - | TRBV6-2/TRBV6-3 | TGTGCCAGCAGTCCGGGACAGGGGGCCTACGAGCAGTACTTC | CASSPGQGAYEQYF
TRBJ1-5 | TRBD1 | - | TRBV18 | TGTGCCAGCTCACCAGGACAGGCCAATCAGCCCCAGCATTTT | CASSPGQANQPQHF
TRBJ2-7 | - | few | TRBV9 | TGTGCCAGGGGGGGACAGCATGCCTACGAGCAGTACTTC | CARGGQHAYEQYF
TRBJ1-5 | TRBD1 | - | TRBV30 | TGTGCCTGGGCTCGCGAGGGGGCTAACAATCAGCCCCAGCATTTT | CAWAREGANNQPQHF
TRBJ1-1 | - | - | TRBV5-5 | TGTGCCAGCAGCTTGAGGGCAGGGGAGGGAACTGAAGCTTTCTTT | CASSLRAGEGTEAFF
TRBJ1-5 | - | - | TRBV28 | TGTGCCAGCAGCATCCGACAGACAACGAATCAGCCCCAGCATTTT | CASSIRQTTNQPQHF
TRBJ1-2 | - | - | TRBV7-9 | TGTGCCAGCAGCTTAGTGACAACTAACTATGGCTACACCTTC | CASSLVTTNYGYTF
TRBJ2-1 | - | - | TRBV4-1 | TGCGCCAGCAGCCAATTAGGAGGCTCCTACAATGAGCAGTTCTTC | CASSQLGGSYNEQFF
TRBJ2-3 | - | - | TRBV5-1 | TGCGCCAGCAGCTGGACTTCGACGGATACGCAGTATTTT | CASSWTSTDTQYF
TRBJ1-4 | - | - | TRBV9 | TGTGCCAGCAGCGTGAATTCCCAGGCGCTTGGAGAAAAACTGTTTTTT | CASSVNSQALGEKLFF
TRBJ1-6 | TRBD1 | - | TRBV7-9 | TGTGCCAGCAGCCCTCCCGGGACAGGGAGCTCACCCCTCCACTTT | CASSPPGTGSSPLHF
TRBJ1-5 | TRBD1 | - | TRBV19 | TGTGCCAGTAAGGGACAGGTGCAGAGGCAGCCCCAGCATTTT | CASKGQVQRQPQHF
TRBJ2-7 | TRBD1 | - | TRBV7-2 | TGTGCCAGCAGCAGACCGGGACAGGGTTTCTACGAGCAGTACTTC | CASSRPGQGFYEQYF
TRBJ1-1 | - | - | TRBV15 | TGTGCCACCAGCCCCAAGCGGACCTCCTCTGAAGCTTTCTTT | CATSPKRTSSEAFF
TRBJ1-2 | - | - | TRBV18 | TGTGCCAGCTCACCCCCCGTTGGGCAGGGCCTATATGGCTACACCTTC | CASSPPVGQGLYGYTF
TRBJ2-7 | TRBD1 | - | TRBV5-4 | TGTGCCAGCAGCAGAGGACAGGGGCTCTACGAGCAGTACTTC | CASSRGQGLYEQYF
TRBJ2-3 | - | - | TRBV2 | TGTGCCAGCAGTTACACCACAGATACGCAGTATTTT | CASSYTTDTQYF
TRBJ2-1 | TRBD1 | - | TRBV5-1 | TGCGCCAGCAGACCGACAGGGATCTCCTACAATGAGCAGTTCTTC | CASRPTGISYNEQFF
TRBJ2-2 | TRBD2 | once | TRBV10-3 | TGTGCCATCAGCTCCCCGGGCGGGGGGGCAATCGGGGAGCTGTTTTTT | CAISSPGGGAIGELFF
TRBJ1-3 | - | - | TRBV19 | TGTGCCAGTAGCCCCGGTGGCTCTGGAAACACCATATATTTT | CASSPGGSGNTIYF
TRBJ1-2 | TRBD1 | few | TRBV3-1/TRBV3-2 | TGTGCCAGCAGCCACCGACAGGGGGCGGGGGGCTACACCTTC | CASSHRQGAGGYTF
TRBJ2-2 | TRBD1 | few | TRBV7-8 | TGTGCCAGCAGCTTAATCACAGGGGATACCGGGGAGCTGTTTTTT | CASSLITGDTGELFF
TRBJ1-1 | - | - | TRBV10-3 | TGTGCCATCAGTGTACAGCCTCTCAACACTGAAGCTTTCTTT | CAISVQPLNTEAFF
TRBJ2-7 | - | few | TRBV15 | TGTGCCACCAGCTGGGGCAAGGGGGTCGACGAGCAGTACTTC | CATSWGKGVDEQYF
TRBJ2-2 | - | - | TRBV2 | TGTGCCAGCAGTCCAGGGAACACCGGGGAGCTGTTTTTT | CASSPGNTGELFF
TRBJ2-3 | - | - | TRBV5-5 | TGTGCCAGCAGCATGCAGGCAGGCACAGATACGCAGTATTTT | CASSMQAGTDTQYF
TRBJ1-2 | TRBD1 | few | TRBV2 | TGTGCCACCGGACAGGGTGTCGACGAGTTCTATGGCTACACCTTC | CATGQGVDEFYGYTF